A single sample is the source of the 28 T cell receptor beta chains below, sequenced in a study of T cell repertoires in cytomegalovirus infection. The antigens for these receptors are not known. A single record per CDR3 protein comes from TCRdb applying MiXCR to the reads. The sample gives approximately 1,000,000 distinct CDR3 sequences, about a third of which show up once; 11% to 15% is in the top ten. Sequences were derived from cultured CD8+ T cells from PBMCs, sampled from culture after CMV antigen stimulation. These receptors were taken from a human donor in good health (CMV status not recorded). Some clones in this sample may be carry-over from other donors' samples.

J is TRBJ2-1 and V is TRBV18, with D tentatively TRBD2 (5 bases). Germline V gene sequence: CDR1 KGHSH, CDR2 LQKENI. Trimming removed 6 bases from V and 5 bases from J, with 17 bases in between. The length of the CDR3 is 15 residues. The CDR3 nucleotides are TGTGCCAGCTCCCGCGGGTTCAACGGTGACAATGAGCAGTTCTTC. Protein: CASSRGFNGDNEQFF.

V usage is TRBV27 and J usage is TRBJ2-5; possibly TRBD1 for D (6 bases). Trimming removed 0 bases at V and 4 bases at J, with 12 bases between. CDR1 is MNHEY, CDR2 SMNVEV, per germline (reference sequence). This CDR3 has 15 amino acids. The CDR3, as DNA: TGTGCCAGCAGTTTATCGGGGGCAGGGAGAGAGACCCAGTACTTC. It is translated as CASSLSGAGRETQYF.

The V gene is TRBV15, the J gene TRBJ1-2, with TRBD1 matching 8 bases. CDR1 is LNHNV, CDR2 YYDKDF, per germline (reference sequence). This CDR3 region has 15 residues. V shed 1 base, J shed 2 bases, and the junction held 3 bases outside the gene matches. In DNA form, the CDR3 reads TGTGCCACCAGCAGAGCAGGGGGCCCGAACTATGGCTACACCTTC. Its translation: CATSRAGGPNYGYTF.

CDR3 protein: CAITTGTDNEQFF. The CDR3 nucleotides are TGTGCCATCACCACAGGAACCGACAATGAGCAGTTCTTC. V is TRBV10-3 and J is TRBJ2-1; perhaps TRBD1 as D (5 bases). The CDR3 is 13 residues long. V lost 7 bases, J lost 5 bases, and 12 bases lay in between. Germline V gives CDR1 ENHRY, CDR2 SYGVKD.

A word on this clonotype: One junction end disagrees with the germline gene, perhaps due to a read error. The chain joins TRBV7-8 to TRBJ2-3; TRBD2 is a possible D gene (5 bases). In germline, CDR1 is SGHVS, CDR2 FQNEAQ. The CDR3 has 15 residues. The CDR3 DNA reads TGTGCCAGCTGCTTATTAGTCGGGGGCACAGATACGCAGTATTTT. Translating it yields CASCLLVGGTDTQYF.

This clonotype has a single count. The rearrangement links TRBV29-1 to TRBJ2-1, with D unresolved. The germline V gene has CDR1 SQVTM and CDR2 ANQGSEA. This CDR3 comprises 14 residues. V gave up 0 bases and J gave up 9 bases, with 15 bases separating them. DNA of the CDR3: TGCAGCGTTGAAGATCCCGGAACGGAAGGTGAGCAGTTCTTC. Residues: CSVEDPGTEGEQFF.

This clonotype has only one observation. The chain carries TRBV2 and TRBJ2-1, with 10 bases that match TRBD2. The CDR3 extends over 18 amino acids. CDR1 and CDR2 from the germline V gene are SNHLY and FYNNEI. Germline trimming cut 3 bases from V and 4 bases from J; bases unmatched to any gene: 12. The DNA of the CDR3 is TGTGCCAGCAGTGAGATCCAGCGGGGGGGATTAGCTTACAATGAGCAGTTCTTC. This codes for CASSEIQRGGLAYNEQFF.

The chain couples TRBV28 to TRBJ2-3, with D tentatively TRBD1 (6 bases). Germline CDR1 reads MDHEN; CDR2 reads SYDVKM. The germline V and J ends were trimmed by 5 bases and 2 bases, with 23 bases remaining between them. The CDR3 is 18 amino acids. The chain's CDR3 is CASSTGTILLGDTDTQYF. The CDR3 DNA sequence: TGTGCCAGCAGTACCGGGACAATTCTCTTGGGGGACACAGATACGCAGTATTTT.

The chain links TRBV12-5 to TRBJ2-5, with TRBD2 as a possible D gene (5 bases). Germline V lookup: CDR1 LGHNT, CDR2 FRNRAP. V shed 5 bases and J shed 5 bases, with 15 bases lying between them. CDR3 size: 14 residues. The CDR3 loop reads CASGPGFLGETQYF. CDR3 in DNA: TGTGCTAGTGGTCCGGGATTCCTTGGGGAGACCCAGTACTTC. Full variable domain (remainder filled in from reference TRBV12-5 and TRBJ2-5): DARVTQTPRHKVTEMGQEVTMRCQPILGHNTVFWYRQTMMQGLELLAYFRNRAPLDDSGMPKDRFSAEMPDATLATLKIQPSEPRDSAVYFCASGPGFLGETQYFGPGTRLLVL.

The CDR3 DNA reads as TGTGCCAGCAACTCACGACGGAGATATAGCAATCAGCCCCAGCATTTT. It specifies CASNSRRRYSNQPQHF. This chain links TRBV6-1 with TRBJ1-5; D uncertain. Trimming took off 7 bases at V and 0 bases at J, with 16 bases between the two ends. The CDR3 spans 16 residues. Germline assignment: CDR1 MNHNS and CDR2 SASEGT.

CDR3 nucleotide sequence: TGTGCCATCAGGAACCATGGAGGCCGGATCGGGGGTTATAGCAATCAGCCCCAGCATTTT. It yields the protein CAIRNHGGRIGGYSNQPQHF. The chain carries TRBV15 and TRBJ1-5, with a weak D call TRBD1 (5 bases). V was clipped by 10 bases and J by 0 bases, with 31 bases between them. Germline values: CDR1 LNHNV, CDR2 YYDKDF (reference sequence). The CDR3 is 20 residues long.

This clonotype was picked up a small number of times. V is TRBV12-3 or TRBV12-4 and J is TRBJ2-2, with 8 positions matching TRBD2. Losses at the gene ends were 3 bases for V and 2 bases for J; bases not matched to a gene: 11. CDR3 size: 18 residues. CDR3 in amino acids: CASSFPLRSGGNTGELFF. The CDR3, as DNA: TGTGCCAGCAGTTTCCCCTTAAGAAGCGGGGGCAACACCGGGGAGCTGTTTTTT.

The table lists this clonotype with a few counts. The chain is built from TRBV18 and TRBJ2-7; D remains ambiguous. The CDR3 runs to 14 residues. The germline V and J ends were trimmed by 3 bases and 3 bases, with 12 bases remaining between them. The germline CDR1 and CDR2 sequences are KGHSH and LQKENI. The DNA for the CDR3 is TGTGCCAGCTCACCCCTCCCAGATGGCTACGAGCAGTACGTC. Amino acids: CASSPLPDGYEQYV.

The rearrangement uses TRBV5-4 and TRBJ2-3, with 10 bases identical to TRBD2. Germline V gene sequence: CDR1 SGHNT, CDR2 YYREEE (reference sequence). Losses at the gene ends were 0 bases for V and 0 bases for J; bases not matched to a gene: 7. The CDR3 totals 18 residues. As DNA, the CDR3 is TGTGCCAGCAGCTTGGACCTTATACTAGCGGGGAGCACAGATACGCAGTATTTT. Protein: CASSLDLILAGSTDTQYF.

This clonotype was counted between two and nine times. The chain links TRBV28 to TRBJ2-3; D unresolved. Germline values: CDR1 MDHEN, CDR2 SYDVKM. Trimming took off 2 bases at V and 2 bases at J, with 11 bases between the two ends. This CDR3 comprises 15 residues. CDR3 protein: CASSLMQEITDTQYF. As DNA, the CDR3 is TGTGCCAGCAGTTTAATGCAGGAGATCACAGATACGCAGTATTTT.

This clonotype occurred many times. V gene TRBV7-8 combines with J gene TRBJ2-2; a possible D gene is TRBD1 (6 bases). Germline values: CDR1 SGHVS, CDR2 FQNEAQ. The length of the CDR3 is 15 residues. The germline V and J ends were trimmed by 5 bases and 6 bases, with 16 bases remaining between them. The CDR3 region is CASSPGVTGPGELFF. CDR3 in DNA: TGTGCCAGCAGCCCAGGGGTCACAGGGCCCGGGGAGCTGTTTTTT. Using reference TRBV7-8 and TRBJ2-2 for the parts outside the CDR3, the full variable domain is GAGVSQSPRYKVAKRGQDVALRCDPISGHVSLFWYQQALGQGPEFLTYFQNEAQLDKSGLPSDRFFAERPEGSVSTLKIQRTQQEDSAVYLCASSPGVTGPGELFFGEGSRLTVL.

The chain is built from TRBV29-1 and TRBJ2-1; 9 nucleotides align to TRBD2. The CDR3 is 14 amino acids. V dropped 4 bases and J dropped 4; count of bases not matched to a gene: 5. Germline lookup yields CDR1 SQVTM and CDR2 ANQGSEA. CDR3 coding DNA: TGCAGCGTTGTAAGCGGGGGGCCATACAATGAGCAGTTCTTC. Amino acid sequence: CSVVSGGPYNEQFF.

This clonotype was detected only a few times. The rearrangement joins TRBV20-1 to TRBJ2-1, with 7 bases aligning to TRBD1. Germline trimming cut 3 bases from V and 3 bases from J; bases unmatched to any gene: 5. Germline CDR1 is DFQATT and CDR2 is SNEGSKA (reference sequence). CDR3 size: 14 residues. CDR3 sequence reads: CSARTDRVYNEQFF. Here the CDR3 DNA reads TGCAGTGCTAGGACCGACAGGGTCTACAATGAGCAGTTCTTC.

This clonotype occurred a few times. CDR3 sequence reads: CASTELVDRGISGYTF. CDR3 in DNA: TGTGCCAGCACCGAACTCGTGGACAGGGGGATCAGTGGCTACACCTTC. The chain joins TRBV6-5 to TRBJ1-2; the match to TRBD1 covers 10 bases. The trim removed 7 bases at V and 7 bases at J, leaving 15 bases unmatched. Germline assignment: CDR1 MNHEY and CDR2 SVGAGI. The length of the CDR3 is 16 residues.

This clonotype came up many times. The chain couples TRBV7-8 to TRBJ2-1; D is undetermined. Germline V gene data show CDR1 as SGHVS and CDR2 as FQNEAQ. This CDR3 spans 11 amino acids. V was trimmed by 5 bases and J by 12 bases, leaving 11 bases between them. The CDR3 sequence: CASSPSKLQFF. The CDR3 nucleotides read TGTGCCAGCAGCCCCTCAAAGTTGCAGTTCTTC.

This clonotype occurred a few times. The J gene is TRBJ2-1, the V gene TRBV20-1, with 8 nucleotides matching TRBD1. The CDR3 consists of 15 residues. V gave up 2 bases and J gave up 6 bases; unmatched junction bases: 9. CDR1 and CDR2 (germline): DFQATT, SNEGSKA (reference sequence). The CDR3 reads CSARPMTGEVNEQFF. In DNA form, the CDR3 reads TGCAGTGCTAGACCCATGACAGGGGAGGTCAATGAGCAGTTCTTC.

This clonotype was seen a handful of times. The chain couples TRBV7-8 to TRBJ2-5, with D perhaps matching TRBD2 (5 bases). The germline V and J ends were trimmed by 0 bases and 5 bases, with 13 bases remaining between them. The CDR3 length is 15 residues. Germline CDR1 reads SGHVS; CDR2 reads FQNEAQ. Written as DNA, the CDR3 is TGTGCCAGCAGCTTAGCAAAAGGACTTCGGGAGACCCAGTACTTC. As protein: CASSLAKGLRETQYF.

This clonotype was counted ten times or more. This rearrangement joins TRBV7-6 to TRBJ2-1; 11 nucleotides align to TRBD2. The length of the CDR3 is 16 residues. Looked up from germline, CDR1 is SGHVS and CDR2 is FNYEAQ. V was pared by 3 bases and J by 10 bases, with 11 bases of the junction left unmatched. CDR3 DNA sequence: TGTGCCAGCAGCTTCCTGGGTAGCGGGGGGGAGGGGGAGCAGTTCTTC. This encodes CASSFLGSGGEGEQFF.

There are a few counts of this clonotype. CDR3 in DNA: TGTGCCAGCAGTTTGGCGGGCAGGCGGGAGACCCAGTACTTC. Translated: CASSLAGRRETQYF. The gene calls are TRBV27 and TRBJ2-5; maybe TRBD2 (5 bases). The CDR3 totals 14 residues. CDR1 and CDR2 from the germline V gene are MNHEY and SMNVEV (reference sequence). Trimming took 3 bases from V and 5 from J, leaving 13 bases between them.

This clonotype was seen a handful of times. This sequence joins TRBV5-6 and TRBJ2-3; D is perhaps TRBD1 or TRBD2 (5 bases each). Trimming took 3 bases from V and 5 from J, leaving 19 bases between them. CDR3 size: 16 residues. Germline values: CDR1 SGHDT, CDR2 YYEEEE. The CDR3: CASSYLGTSKRDTQYF. In DNA form, the CDR3 reads TGTGCCAGCAGCTATCTCGGGACGTCAAAGAGAGATACGCAGTATTTT.

This clonotype was detected a few times. V is TRBV7-2 and J is TRBJ2-3; 9 nucleotides line up with TRBD2. Germline lookup yields CDR1 SGHTA and CDR2 FQGNSA. The trim removed 5 bases at V and 1 base at J, leaving 19 bases unmatched. The CDR3 is 20 residues long. CDR3 residues: CASSPSPGGLAGTGTDTQYF. CDR3 DNA: TGTGCCAGCAGCCCATCCCCAGGGGGGCTAGCGGGGACGGGCACAGATACGCAGTATTTT.

In DNA form, the CDR3 reads TGCGCCAGCAGTGAGTCGACTGATAGCTCCTACGAGCAGTACTTC. This encodes CASSESTDSSYEQYF. The V gene is TRBV10-1, the J gene TRBJ2-7; D uncertain. The V end lost 0 bases, the J end lost 0 bases, and 9 bases lay between the germline ends. Germline V CDR1 and CDR2: WNHNN, SYGVQD (reference sequence). The CDR3 sequence is 15 residues long.

V is TRBV6-6 and J is TRBJ2-1; a weak D match, TRBD2 (6 bases). V was trimmed by 0 bases and J by 2 bases, leaving 11 bases between them. CDR3 size: 16 residues. In germline, CDR1 is MNHNY, CDR2 SVGAGI (reference sequence). The CDR3, as DNA: TGTGCCAGCAGTTACTCCTTGCGGGGACCCTACAATGAGCAGTTCTTC. Amino acids: CASSYSLRGPYNEQFF.